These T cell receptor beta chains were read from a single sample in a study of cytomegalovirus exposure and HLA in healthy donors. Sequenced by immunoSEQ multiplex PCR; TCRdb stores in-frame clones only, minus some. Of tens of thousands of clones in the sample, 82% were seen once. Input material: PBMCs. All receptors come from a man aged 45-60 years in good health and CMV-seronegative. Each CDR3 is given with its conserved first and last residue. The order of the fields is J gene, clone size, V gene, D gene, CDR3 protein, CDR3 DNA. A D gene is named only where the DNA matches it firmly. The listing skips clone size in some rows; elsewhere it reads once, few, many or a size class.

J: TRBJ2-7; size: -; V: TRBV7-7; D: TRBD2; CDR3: CASSLERGPASYEQYF; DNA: TGTGCCAGCAGCTTGGAGCGGGGGCCCGCCTCCTACGAGCAGTACTTC
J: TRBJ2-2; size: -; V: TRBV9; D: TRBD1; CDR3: CASSFTQGATGELFF; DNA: TGTGCCAGCAGCTTCACACAGGGGGCCACCGGGGAGCTGTTTTTT
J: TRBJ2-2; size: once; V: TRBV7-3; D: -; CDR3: CASGPLDTGELFF; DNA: TGTGCCAGCGGCCCCTTGGACACCGGGGAGCTGTTTTTT
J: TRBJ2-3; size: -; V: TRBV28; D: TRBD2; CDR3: CASTDSGSPDTQYF; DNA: TGTGCCAGCACGGATAGCGGGAGCCCAGATACGCAGTATTTT
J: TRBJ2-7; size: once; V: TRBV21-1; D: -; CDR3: CASSKDRAYEQYF; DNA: TGTGCCAGCAGTAAGGACAGGGCCTACGAGCAGTACTTC
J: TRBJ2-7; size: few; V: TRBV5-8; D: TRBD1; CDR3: CASSRLGTGSREQYF; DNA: TGTGCCAGCAGCAGGCTTGGGACAGGTTCTCGCGAGCAGTACTTC
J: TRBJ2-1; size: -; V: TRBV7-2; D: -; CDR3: CASSYYRRGDNEQFF; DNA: TGTGCCAGCAGTTATTATCGTCGGGGTGACAATGAGCAGTTCTTC
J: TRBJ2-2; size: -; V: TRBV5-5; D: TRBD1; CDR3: CASSLDMGQGATGELFF; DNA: TGTGCCAGCAGCCTAGATATGGGACAGGGGGCAACCGGGGAGCTGTTTTTT
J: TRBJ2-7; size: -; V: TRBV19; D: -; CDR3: CASSIGEGYEQYF; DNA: TGTGCCAGTAGTATAGGCGAGGGATACGAGCAGTACTTC
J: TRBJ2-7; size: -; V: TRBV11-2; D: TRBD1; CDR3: CASSRTGGSANEQYF; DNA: TGTGCCAGCAGTCGGACAGGGGGTTCGGCTAACGAGCAGTACTTC
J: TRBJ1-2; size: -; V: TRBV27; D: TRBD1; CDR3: CASSWDPRQGFGGYTF; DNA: TGTGCCAGCAGTTGGGACCCAAGACAGGGTTTTGGGGGCTACACCTTC
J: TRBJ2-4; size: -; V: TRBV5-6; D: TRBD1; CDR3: CASSLVRDSKNIQYF; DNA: TGTGCCAGCAGCTTGGTACGGGACAGCAAAAACATTCAGTACTTC
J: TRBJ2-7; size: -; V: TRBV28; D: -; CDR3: CASSRGTVISYEQYF; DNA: TGTGCCAGCAGCCGCGGGACAGTTATTTCCTACGAGCAGTACTTC
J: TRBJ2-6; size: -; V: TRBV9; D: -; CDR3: CASSPRMGGANVLTF; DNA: TGTGCCAGCAGCCCGCGGATGGGTGGGGCCAACGTCCTGACTTTC
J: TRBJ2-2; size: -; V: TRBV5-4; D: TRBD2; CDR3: CASSLDGLAGGRAGELFF; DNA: TGTGCCAGCAGCTTGGATGGACTAGCGGGGGGGCGCGCCGGGGAGCTGTTTTTT
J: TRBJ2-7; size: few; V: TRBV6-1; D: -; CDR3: CASSAVYEQYF; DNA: TGTGCCAGCAGTGCAGTTTACGAGCAGTACTTC
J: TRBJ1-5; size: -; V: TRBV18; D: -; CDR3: CASSRQDNQPQHF; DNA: TGTGCCAGCTCACGACAGGATAATCAGCCCCAGCATTTT
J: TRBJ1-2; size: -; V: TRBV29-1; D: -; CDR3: CSVEDRKGLGGGYTF; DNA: TGCAGCGTTGAAGATCGTAAGGGCTTGGGGGGGGGCTACACCTTC
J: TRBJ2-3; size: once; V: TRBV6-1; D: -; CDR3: CASILGQRTDTQYF; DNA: TGTGCCAGCATATTGGGACAACGCACAGATACGCAGTATTTT
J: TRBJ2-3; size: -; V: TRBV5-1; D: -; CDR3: CASSPGRGADTQYF; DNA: TGCGCCAGCTCCCCAGGGCGGGGCGCAGATACGCAGTATTTT
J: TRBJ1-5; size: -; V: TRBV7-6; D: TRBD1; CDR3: CASSLKTGNNQPQHF; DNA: TGTGCCAGCAGCTTAAAGACAGGGAACAATCAGCCCCAGCATTTT
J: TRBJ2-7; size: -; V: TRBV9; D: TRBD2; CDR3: CASSLGASGGVGEQYF; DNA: TGTGCCAGCAGCCTTGGGGCTAGCGGGGGGGTAGGCGAGCAGTACTTC
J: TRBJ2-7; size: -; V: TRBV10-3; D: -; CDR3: CAIRRGAGSYEQYF; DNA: TGTGCCATCAGACGGGGGGCTGGTTCCTACGAGCAGTACTTC
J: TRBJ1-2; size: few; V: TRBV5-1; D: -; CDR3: CASSLGTREDYGYTF; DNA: TGCGCCAGCAGCTTGGGGACCAGGGAGGACTATGGCTACACCTTC
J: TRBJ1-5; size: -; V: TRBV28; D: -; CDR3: CASSSWGGQPQHF; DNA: TGTGCCAGCAGTAGCTGGGGGGGTCAGCCCCAGCATTTT
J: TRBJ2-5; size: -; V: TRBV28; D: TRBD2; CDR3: CASSFLAGGQETQYF; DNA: TGTGCCAGCAGTTTTTTGGCGGGGGGCCAAGAGACCCAGTACTTC
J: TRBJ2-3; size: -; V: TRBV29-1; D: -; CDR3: CSATGPPDTQYF; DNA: TGCAGCGCCACAGGGCCGCCGGATACGCAGTATTTT
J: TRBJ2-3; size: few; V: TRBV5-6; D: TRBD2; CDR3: CASSRTSGGAGTQYF; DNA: TGTGCCAGCAGCCGAACTAGCGGGGGGGCCGGTACGCAGTATTTT
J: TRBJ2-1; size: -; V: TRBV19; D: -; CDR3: CASTDPLAGAYNEQFF; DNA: TGTGCCAGTACCGACCCCCTGGCGGGCGCCTACAATGAGCAGTTCTTC
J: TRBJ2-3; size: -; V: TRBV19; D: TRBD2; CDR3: CASSIGLAGNTQYF; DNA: TGTGCCAGTAGTATCGGGCTAGCGGGGAATACGCAGTATTTT
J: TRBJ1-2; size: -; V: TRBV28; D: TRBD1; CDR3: CASSAERDRAYGYTF; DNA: TGTGCCAGCAGTGCCGAGCGGGACAGGGCCTATGGCTACACCTTC
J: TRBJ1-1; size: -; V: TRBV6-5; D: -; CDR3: CASSYFSGNTEAFF; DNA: TGTGCCAGCAGTTATTTCTCGGGGAACACTGAAGCTTTCTTT
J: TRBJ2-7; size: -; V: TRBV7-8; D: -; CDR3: CASQTHSSYEQYF; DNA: TGTGCCAGTCAAACCCACTCCTCTTACGAGCAGTACTTC
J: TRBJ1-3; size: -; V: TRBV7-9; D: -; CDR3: CASSLEGLGNTIYF; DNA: TGTGCCAGCAGCTTAGAAGGACTAGGAAACACCATATATTTT
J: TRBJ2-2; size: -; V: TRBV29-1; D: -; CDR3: CSVVWNTGELFF; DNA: TGCAGCGTTGTATGGAACACCGGGGAGCTGTTTTTT
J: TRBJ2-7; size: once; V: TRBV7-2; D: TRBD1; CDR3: CASSRDRATYEQYF; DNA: TGTGCCAGCAGCCGCGACAGGGCCACCTACGAGCAGTACTTC
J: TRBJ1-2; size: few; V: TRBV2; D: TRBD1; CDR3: CASPGTGAGWEGYTF; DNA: TGTGCCAGTCCCGGGACAGGGGCCGGATGGGAGGGCTACACCTTC
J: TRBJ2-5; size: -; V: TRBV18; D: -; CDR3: CASSGGVQETQYF; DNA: TGTGCCAGCTCAGGCGGGGTACAAGAGACCCAGTACTTC
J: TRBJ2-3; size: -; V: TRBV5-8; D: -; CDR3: CASSIGQPFSSTDTQYF; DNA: TGTGCCAGCAGCATAGGACAGCCATTCTCTAGCACAGATACGCAGTATTTT
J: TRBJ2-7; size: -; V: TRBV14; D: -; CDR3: CASSHAETPGYEQYF; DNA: TGTGCCAGCAGCCATGCAGAGACCCCCGGGTACGAGCAGTACTTC
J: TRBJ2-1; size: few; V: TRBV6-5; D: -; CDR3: CASSAGREQFF; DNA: TGTGCCAGCAGTGCGGGACGTGAGCAGTTCTTC
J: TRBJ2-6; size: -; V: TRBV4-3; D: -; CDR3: CASSHRDWQGLHHSGANVLTF; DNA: TGCGCCAGCAGCCATCGTGACTGGCAAGGACTCCACCACTCTGGGGCCAACGTCCTGACTTTC
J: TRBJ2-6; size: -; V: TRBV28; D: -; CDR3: CASSTGASGANVLTF; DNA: TGTGCCAGCAGCACAGGAGCCTCTGGGGCCAACGTCCTGACTTTC
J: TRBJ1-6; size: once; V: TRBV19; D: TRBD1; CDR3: CASKGQGPGQQSPLHF; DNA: TGTGCCAGTAAGGGTCAAGGTCCGGGACAGCAATCACCCCTCCACTTT
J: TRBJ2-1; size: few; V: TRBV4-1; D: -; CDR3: CASSRGVDNEQFF; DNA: TGCGCCAGCAGCCGGGGCGTAGACAATGAGCAGTTCTTC
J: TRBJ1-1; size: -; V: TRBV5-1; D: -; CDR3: CASSLVLGKNTEAFF; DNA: TGCGCCAGCAGCTTGGTGCTCGGGAAGAACACTGAAGCTTTCTTT
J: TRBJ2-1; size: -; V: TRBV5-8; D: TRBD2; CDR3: CASSLVRLAGSNEQFF; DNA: TGTGCCAGCAGCTTGGTTAGGCTAGCGGGGAGCAATGAGCAGTTCTTC
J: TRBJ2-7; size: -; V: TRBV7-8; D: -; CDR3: CASSSTGLFSYEQYF; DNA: TGTGCCAGCAGCTCCACAGGGTTATTCTCCTACGAGCAGTACTTC
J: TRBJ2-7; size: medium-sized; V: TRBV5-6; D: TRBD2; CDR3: CASSLELLAGGYEQYF; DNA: TGTGCCAGCAGCTTGGAGCTACTAGCGGGGGGCTACGAGCAGTACTTC